A selection of T cell receptor beta chains follows, all from one sample in a study of shared clonotypes between healthy human individuals. Profiled with immunoSEQ multiplex PCR; TCRdb holds only in-frame clones, not every one. The repertoire includes more than 2,000,000 clones, approximately 92% of them detected once, and 0.13% to 0.15% sits in the top ten. Specimen: naive CD4+ T cells sorted from blood. Receptor source: a man between 18 and 35 years old in good health. Both conserved end residues are part of each CDR3. D genes are given only for firm matches. Clone sizes are given selectively: once, few, many, or a class where the clone is expanded.

D	J	V	length	size	DNA	CDR3
-	TRBJ2-5	TRBV6-1	14	-	TGTGCCAGCAGGCTCGCGGGGTCTGGAGAGACCCAGTACTTC	CASRLAGSGETQYF
-	TRBJ1-1	TRBV6-6	12	-	TGTGCCAGCAGTTACTCACCGGGGGAGGCTTTCTTT	CASSYSPGEAFF
TRBD2	TRBJ2-1	TRBV27	15	once	TGTGCCAGCAGTCTCGGACTAGCGGGAGTAAATGAGCAGTTCTTC	CASSLGLAGVNEQFF
TRBD1	TRBJ1-2	TRBV6-1	15	-	TGTGCCAGCAGTGAACAGACAGGGTGGAACTATGGCTACACCTTC	CASSEQTGWNYGYTF
-	TRBJ1-6	TRBV6-5	14	once	TGTGCCAGCAGTTCTAGCTCCTATAATTCACCCCTCCACTTT	CASSSSSYNSPLHF
-	TRBJ1-6	TRBV10-3	14	-	TGTGCCATCAGAAACAGTGTGACTAATTCACCCCTCCACTTT	CAIRNSVTNSPLHF
TRBD1	TRBJ2-5	TRBV11-2	15	-	TGTGCCAGCAGCACCACCTGGGGACAGATAGAGACCCAGTACTTC	CASSTTWGQIETQYF
-	TRBJ2-2	TRBV30	14	-	TGTGCCTGGAGTGTACCGGGGCCTACCGGGGAGCTGTTTTTT	CAWSVPGPTGELFF
-	TRBJ2-5	TRBV6-1	17	-	TGTGCCAGCAGTGAAGCGCTGAGGGGGGGAGACCAAGAGACCCAGTACTTC	CASSEALRGGDQETQYF
TRBD1	TRBJ1-2	TRBV7-9	16	-	TGTGCCAGCAGCTTTTATCGGACAGGGGAGTACTATGGCTACACCTTC	CASSFYRTGEYYGYTF
TRBD2	TRBJ2-3	TRBV7-2	16	-	TGTGCCAGCAGCCCGAGAGGAGGGAGGGTCACAGATACGCAGTATTTT	CASSPRGGRVTDTQYF
-	TRBJ2-6	TRBV5-1	15	-	TGCGCCAGCAGCTTGTACAGGGGAGGTGCCAACGTCCTGACTTTC	CASSLYRGGANVLTF
TRBD2	TRBJ2-7	TRBV10-2	15	once	TGCGCCACCCATACCGGGACTAGCAAGACCTACGAGCAGTACTTC	CATHTGTSKTYEQYF
-	TRBJ2-5	TRBV5-1	13	-	TGCGCCAGCAGCTTGGCGGGGAAAGAGACCCAGTACTTC	CASSLAGKETQYF
-	TRBJ2-1	TRBV10-3	13	-	TGTGCCATCGGCAGTCTAGTTCTCGATGAGCAGTTCTTC	CAIGSLVLDEQFF
TRBD1	TRBJ1-1	TRBV5-1	15	-	TGCGCCAGCAGCTTGGAGGGGGCCATGAACACTGAAGCTTTCTTT	CASSLEGAMNTEAFF
-	TRBJ2-5	TRBV5-6	11	-	TGTGCCAGCAGGCGAGAAGAGACCCAGTACTTC	CASRREETQYF
TRBD1	TRBJ2-7	TRBV10-2	13	-	TGCGCCAGCAGTGAGCCAGGGACAGGGAAGCAGTACTTC	CASSEPGTGKQYF
-	TRBJ1-1	TRBV21-1	14	-	TGTGCCAGCAGGACACAGGGGGCGCCCACTGAAGCTTTCTTT	CASRTQGAPTEAFF